A selection of T cell receptor beta chains follows, all from one sample in a study of blood T cells in healthy people across ages. Each CDR3 protein is one row after TCRdb ran MiXCR on the 5' RACE reads. This table has roughly 800,000 distinct CDR3 sequences, roughly 50% appearing once. The sequencing sample was made of blood. Source of these receptors: a man aged 30 to 45 in good health. Both conserved end residues are part of each CDR3. D genes are given only for firm matches. Clone size is given for some rows only: seen once, a few or many times, or a class if the clone is expanded.

D: -
size: few
V: TRBV6-2/TRBV6-3
J: TRBJ2-7
CDR3: CASSYSNYEQYF
DNA: TGTGCCAGCAGTTACTCAAATTACGAGCAGTACTTC

D: -
size: -
V: TRBV9
J: TRBJ2-5
CDR3: CASARATQETQYF
DNA: TGTGCCAGCGCCAGGGCTACCCAAGAGACCCAGTACTTC

D: -
size: -
V: TRBV27
J: TRBJ2-3
CDR3: CATSRDWRIIHTDTQYF
DNA: TGTGCCACTTCCCGGGACTGGAGAATAATTCACACAGATACGCAGTATTTT

D: TRBD2
size: -
V: TRBV5-4
J: TRBJ2-1
CDR3: CASVPGGGPYNEQFF
DNA: TGTGCCAGCGTCCCTGGGGGAGGGCCCTACAATGAGCAGTTCTTC

D: TRBD1
size: few
V: TRBV12-3/TRBV12-4
J: TRBJ2-7
CDR3: CASSRDSSLEQYF
DNA: TGTGCCAGCAGTCGGGACAGCTCTCTCGAGCAGTACTTC

D: -
size: -
V: TRBV12-3/TRBV12-4
J: TRBJ1-3
CDR3: CASAQATAGNTIYF
DNA: TGTGCCAGCGCCCAGGCGACAGCTGGAAACACCATATATTTT

D: -
size: -
V: TRBV20-1
J: TRBJ2-5
CDR3: CSARGWGGGVAYNEQYF
DNA: TGCAGTGCTCGGGGCTGGGGCGGCGGGGTAGCCTACAATGAGCAGTACTTC

D: -
size: -
V: TRBV30
J: TRBJ1-1
CDR3: CACSPEGFAEAFF
DNA: TGTGCCTGCTCGCCTGAAGGGTTCGCTGAAGCTTTCTTT

D: -
size: -
V: TRBV29-1
J: TRBJ1-2
CDR3: CSSWGGDNYGYTF
DNA: TGCAGCAGCTGGGGGGGGGATAACTATGGCTACACCTTC

D: -
size: -
V: TRBV12-3/TRBV12-4
J: TRBJ2-1
CDR3: CARSLRVGYNEQFF
DNA: TGTGCCAGAAGTTTACGGGTAGGGTACAATGAGCAGTTCTTC

D: TRBD1
size: few
V: TRBV7-2
J: TRBJ2-5
CDR3: CASSSAGTGEETQYF
DNA: TGTGCCAGCAGCTCCGCCGGGACAGGGGAAGAGACCCAGTACTTC

D: -
size: -
V: TRBV11-3
J: TRBJ2-3
CDR3: CASSTTPDRTDTQYF
DNA: TGTGCCAGCAGCACAACCCCAGACCGCACAGATACGCAGTATTTT

D: -
size: -
V: TRBV20-1
J: TRBJ1-5
CDR3: CSASPQLDQPQHF
DNA: TGCAGTGCTAGTCCTCAACTAGATCAGCCCCAGCATTTT

D: -
size: few
V: TRBV9
J: TRBJ2-6
CDR3: CASSVIGSGANVLTF
DNA: TGTGCCAGCAGCGTCATCGGATCTGGGGCCAACGTCCTGACTTTC